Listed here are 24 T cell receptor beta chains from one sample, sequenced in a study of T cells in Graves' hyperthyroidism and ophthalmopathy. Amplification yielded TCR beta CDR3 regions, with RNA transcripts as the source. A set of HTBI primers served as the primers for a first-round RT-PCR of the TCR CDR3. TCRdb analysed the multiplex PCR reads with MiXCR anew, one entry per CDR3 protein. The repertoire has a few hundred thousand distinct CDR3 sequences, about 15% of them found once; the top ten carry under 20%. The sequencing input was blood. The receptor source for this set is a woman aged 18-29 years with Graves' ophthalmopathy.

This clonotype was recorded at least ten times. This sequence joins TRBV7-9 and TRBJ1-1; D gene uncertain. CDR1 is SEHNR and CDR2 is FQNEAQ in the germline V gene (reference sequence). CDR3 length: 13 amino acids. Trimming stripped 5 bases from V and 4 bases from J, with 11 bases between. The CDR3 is CASSPPDGTEAFF. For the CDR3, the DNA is TGTGCCAGCAGCCCACCCGACGGCACTGAAGCTTTCTTT.

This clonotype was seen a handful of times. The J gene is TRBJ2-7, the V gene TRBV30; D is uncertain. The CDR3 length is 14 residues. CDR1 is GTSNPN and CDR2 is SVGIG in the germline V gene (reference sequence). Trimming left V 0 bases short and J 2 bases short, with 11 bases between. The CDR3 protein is CAWSVPEAPYEQYF. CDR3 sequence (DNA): TGTGCCTGGAGTGTACCAGAGGCCCCCTACGAGCAGTACTTC.

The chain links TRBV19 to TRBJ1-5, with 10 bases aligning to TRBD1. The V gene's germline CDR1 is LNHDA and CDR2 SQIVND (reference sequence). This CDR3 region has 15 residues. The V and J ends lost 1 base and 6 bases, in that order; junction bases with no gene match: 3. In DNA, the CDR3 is TGTGCCAGTAGTATAGGACAGGGGGCCGGTCAGCCCCAGCATTTT. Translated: CASSIGQGAGQPQHF.

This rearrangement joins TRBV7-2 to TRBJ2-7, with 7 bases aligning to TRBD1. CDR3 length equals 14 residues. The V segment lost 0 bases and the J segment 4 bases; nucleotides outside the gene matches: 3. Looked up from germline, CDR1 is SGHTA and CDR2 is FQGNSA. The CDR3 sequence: CASSLAYRGYEQYF. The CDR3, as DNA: TGTGCCAGCAGCTTAGCGTACAGGGGTTACGAGCAGTACTTC.

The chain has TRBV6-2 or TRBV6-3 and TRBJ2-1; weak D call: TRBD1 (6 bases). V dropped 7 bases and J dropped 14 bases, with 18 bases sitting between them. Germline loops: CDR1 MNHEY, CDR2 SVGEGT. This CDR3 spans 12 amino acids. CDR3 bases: TGTGCCAGCAAGGATTTAGGGGGTTGGGAGTTCTTC. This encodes CASKDLGGWEFF.

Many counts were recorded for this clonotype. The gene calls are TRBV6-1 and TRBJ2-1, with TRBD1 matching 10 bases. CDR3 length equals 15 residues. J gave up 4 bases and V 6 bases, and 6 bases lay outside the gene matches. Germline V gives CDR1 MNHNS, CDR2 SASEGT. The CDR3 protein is CASRLDRGEYNEQFF. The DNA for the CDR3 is TGTGCCAGCAGGTTGGACAGGGGGGAATACAATGAGCAGTTCTTC.

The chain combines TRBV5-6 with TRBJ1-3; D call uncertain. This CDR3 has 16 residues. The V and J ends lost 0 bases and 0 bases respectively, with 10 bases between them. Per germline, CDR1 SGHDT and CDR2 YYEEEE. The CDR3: CASSLEVHLSGNTIYF. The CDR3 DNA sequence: TGTGCCAGCAGCTTGGAGGTCCACCTCTCTGGAAACACCATATATTTT.

CDR3 bases: TGCAGTGCTCATCGACCCCGCAGGGGGAATACGCAGTATTTT. Translated: CSAHRPRRGNTQYF. The chain combines TRBV20-1 with TRBJ2-3; 7 bases map to TRBD1. This CDR3 has 14 amino acids. The germline V gene has CDR1 DFQATT and CDR2 SNEGSKA (reference sequence). V shed 5 bases and J 7 bases; nucleotides not matched to a gene: 12.

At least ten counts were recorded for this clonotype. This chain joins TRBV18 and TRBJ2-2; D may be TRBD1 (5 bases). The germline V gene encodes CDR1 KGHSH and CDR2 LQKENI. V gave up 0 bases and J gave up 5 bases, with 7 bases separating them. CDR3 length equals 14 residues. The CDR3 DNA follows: TGTGCCAGCTCACCACCGACAGTGACCGGGGAGCTGTTTTTT. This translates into CASSPPTVTGELFF.

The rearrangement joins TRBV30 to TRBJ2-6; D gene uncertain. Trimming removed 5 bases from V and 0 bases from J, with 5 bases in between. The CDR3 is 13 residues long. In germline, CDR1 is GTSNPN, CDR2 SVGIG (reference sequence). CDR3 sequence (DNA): TGTGCCTGGGGGTTCTCTGGGGCCAACGTCCTGACTTTC. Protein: CAWGFSGANVLTF.

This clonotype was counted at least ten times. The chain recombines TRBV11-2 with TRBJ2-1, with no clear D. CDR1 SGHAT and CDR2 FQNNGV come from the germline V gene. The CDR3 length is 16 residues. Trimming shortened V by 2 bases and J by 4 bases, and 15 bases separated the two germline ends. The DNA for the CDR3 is TGTGCCAGCAGCTTAATTTGGGTAGATACTTACAATGAGCAGTTCTTC. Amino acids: CASSLIWVDTYNEQFF. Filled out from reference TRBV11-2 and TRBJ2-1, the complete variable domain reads EAGVAQSPRYKIIEKRQSVAFWCNPISGHATLYWYQQILGQGPKLLIQFQNNGVVDDSQLPKDRFSAERLKGVDSTLKIQPAKLEDSAVYLCASSLIWVDTYNEQFFGPGTRLTVL.

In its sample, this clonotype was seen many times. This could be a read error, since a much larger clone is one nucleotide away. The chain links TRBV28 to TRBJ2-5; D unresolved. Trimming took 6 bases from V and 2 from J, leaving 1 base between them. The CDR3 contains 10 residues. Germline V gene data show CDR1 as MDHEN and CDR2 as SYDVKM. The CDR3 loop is CASRQETQYF. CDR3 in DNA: TGTGCCAGCAGACAAGAGACCCAGTACTTC.

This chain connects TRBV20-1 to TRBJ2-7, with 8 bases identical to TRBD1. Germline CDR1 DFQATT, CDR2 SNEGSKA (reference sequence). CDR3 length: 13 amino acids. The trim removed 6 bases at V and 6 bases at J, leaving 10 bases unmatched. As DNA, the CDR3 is TGCAGTGCGTGGGACAGGAGGTCCCCCGAGCAGTACTTC. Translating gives CSAWDRRSPEQYF.

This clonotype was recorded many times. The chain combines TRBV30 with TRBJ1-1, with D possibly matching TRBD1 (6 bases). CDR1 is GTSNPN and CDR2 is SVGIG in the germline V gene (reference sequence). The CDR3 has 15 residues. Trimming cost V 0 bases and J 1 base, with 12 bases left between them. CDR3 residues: CAWSVLGQPNTEAFF. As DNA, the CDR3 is TGTGCCTGGAGTGTACTGGGACAACCGAACACTGAAGCTTTCTTT.

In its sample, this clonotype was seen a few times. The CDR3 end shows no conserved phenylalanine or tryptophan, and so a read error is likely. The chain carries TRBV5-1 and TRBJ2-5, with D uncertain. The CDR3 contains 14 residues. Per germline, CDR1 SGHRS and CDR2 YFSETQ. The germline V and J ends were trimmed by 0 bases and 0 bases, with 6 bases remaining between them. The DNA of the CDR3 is TGCGCCAGCAGCTTGGCCGGTAACCAAGAGACCCAGTACCTC. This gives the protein CASSLAGNQETQYL.

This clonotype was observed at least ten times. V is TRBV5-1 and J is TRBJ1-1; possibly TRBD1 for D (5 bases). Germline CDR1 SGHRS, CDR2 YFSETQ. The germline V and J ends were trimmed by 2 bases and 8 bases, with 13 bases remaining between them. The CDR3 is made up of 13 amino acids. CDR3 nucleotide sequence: TGCGCCAGCAGCTTCTCCGGGACCCGAGAAGCTTTCTTT. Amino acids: CASSFSGTREAFF. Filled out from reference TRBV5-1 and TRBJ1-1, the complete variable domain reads KAGVTQTPRYLIKTRGQQVTLSCSPISGHRSVSWYQQTPGQGLQFLFEYFSETQRNKGNFPGRFSGRQFSNSRSEMNVSTLELGDSALYLCASSFSGTREAFFGQGTRLTVV.

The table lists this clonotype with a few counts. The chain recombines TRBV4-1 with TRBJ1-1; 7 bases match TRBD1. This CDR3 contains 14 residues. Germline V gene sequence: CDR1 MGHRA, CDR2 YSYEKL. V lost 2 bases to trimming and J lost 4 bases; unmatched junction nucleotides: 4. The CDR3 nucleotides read TGCGCCAGCAGCCAATACAGGGGAGCCACTGAAGCTTTCTTT. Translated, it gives CASSQYRGATEAFF.

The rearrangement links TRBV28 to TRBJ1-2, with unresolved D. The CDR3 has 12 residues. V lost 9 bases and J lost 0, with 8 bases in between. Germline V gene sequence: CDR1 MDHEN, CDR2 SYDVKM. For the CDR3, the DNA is TGTGCCAGTGAGGAGGCTAACTATGGCTACACCTTC. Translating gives CASEEANYGYTF.

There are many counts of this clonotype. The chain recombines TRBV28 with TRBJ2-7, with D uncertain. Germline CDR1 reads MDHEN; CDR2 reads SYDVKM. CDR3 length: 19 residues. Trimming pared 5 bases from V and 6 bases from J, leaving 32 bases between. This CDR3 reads CASSRPRDSRGALSVEQYF. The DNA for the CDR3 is TGTGCCAGCAGTAGACCCAGAGATTCACGAGGCGCCCTGTCGGTCGAGCAGTACTTC.

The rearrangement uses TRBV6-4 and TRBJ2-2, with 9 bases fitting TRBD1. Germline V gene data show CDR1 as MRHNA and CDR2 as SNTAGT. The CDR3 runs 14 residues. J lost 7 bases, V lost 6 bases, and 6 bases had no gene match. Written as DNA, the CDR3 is TGTGCCAGCAGCCGGACAGGGGTGGTCGGGGAGCTGTTTTTT. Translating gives CASSRTGVVGELFF.

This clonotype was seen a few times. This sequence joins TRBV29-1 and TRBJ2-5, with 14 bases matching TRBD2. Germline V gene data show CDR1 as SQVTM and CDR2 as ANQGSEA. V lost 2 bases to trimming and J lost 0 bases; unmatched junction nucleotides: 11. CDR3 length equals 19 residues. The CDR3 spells CSVECPGLAGVGYQETQYF. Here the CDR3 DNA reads TGCAGCGTTGAATGTCCGGGACTAGCGGGAGTTGGATACCAAGAGACCCAGTACTTC. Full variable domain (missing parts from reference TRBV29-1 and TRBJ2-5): SAVISQKPSRDICQRGTSLTIQCQVDSQVTMMFWYRQQPGQSLTLIATANQGSEATYESGFVIDKFPISRPNLTFSTLTVSNMSPEDSSIYLCSVECPGLAGVGYQETQYFGPGTRLLVL.

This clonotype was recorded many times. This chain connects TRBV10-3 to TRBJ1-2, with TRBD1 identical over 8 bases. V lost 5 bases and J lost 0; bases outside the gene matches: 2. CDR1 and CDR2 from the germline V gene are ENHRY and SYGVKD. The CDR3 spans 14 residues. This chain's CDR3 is CAISKQGANYGYTF. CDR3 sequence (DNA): TGTGCCATCAGTAAACAGGGGGCTAACTATGGCTACACCTTC.

The CDR3 nucleotides read TGTGCCACCAGCAGAGATAATCGCCTACCCGCTTACGAGCAGTACTTC. Translation gives CATSRDNRLPAYEQYF. The chain recombines TRBV15 with TRBJ2-7, with D uncertain. Trimming shortened V by 0 bases and J by 4 bases, and 16 bases separated the two germline ends. CDR1 is LNHNV and CDR2 is YYDKDF in the germline V gene (reference sequence). The CDR3 sequence is 16 residues long.

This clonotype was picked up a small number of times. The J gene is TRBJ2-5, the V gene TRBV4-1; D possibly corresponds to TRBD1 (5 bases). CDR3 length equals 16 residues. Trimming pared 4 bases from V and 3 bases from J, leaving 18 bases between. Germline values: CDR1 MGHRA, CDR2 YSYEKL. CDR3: CASSPVKGIREETQYF. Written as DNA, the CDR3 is TGCGCCAGCAGCCCAGTTAAGGGAATCAGGGAAGAGACCCAGTACTTC.